This is a list of T cell receptor beta chains from one sample in a study of neurological immune-mediated disorders. From the 5' RACE reads, TCRdb called clonotypes with MiXCR, one entry per CDR3 protein. Here the sample spans about 48,000 distinct CDR3 sequences, 10% to 15% being singletons. Sequenced input: PBMCs. These TCRs come from a male donor with HTLV-1-associated myelopathy (HAM/TSP). Both conserved end residues are part of each CDR3. A D gene is named only where the DNA matches it firmly. The size entry gives once, few or many counts, or a class when the clone is expanded.

J gene: TRBJ2-7; D gene: TRBD2; clone size: many; V gene: TRBV10-2; CDR3 protein: CASSEGGLAGTPSYEQYF; CDR3 DNA: TGCGCCAGCAGTGAAGGTGGGCTAGCGGGGACCCCCTCCTACGAGCAGTACTTC
J gene: TRBJ1-1; D gene: -; clone size: many; V gene: TRBV20-1; CDR3 protein: CSARLRQKNTEAFF; CDR3 DNA: TGCAGTGCTAGACTTAGACAGAAGAACACTGAAGCTTTCTTT
J gene: TRBJ1-1; D gene: TRBD1; clone size: many; V gene: TRBV12-3/TRBV12-4; CDR3 protein: CASSRTGGRTEAFF; CDR3 DNA: TGTGCCAGCAGCCGGACAGGGGGAAGGACTGAAGCTTTCTTT
J gene: TRBJ2-2; D gene: -; clone size: many; V gene: TRBV9; CDR3 protein: CASSDQGTGELFF; CDR3 DNA: TGTGCCAGCAGTGACCAGGGCACCGGGGAGCTGTTTTTT
J gene: TRBJ1-1; D gene: -; clone size: many; V gene: TRBV5-1; CDR3 protein: CASNDAVNTEAFF; CDR3 DNA: TGCGCCAGCAACGACGCAGTGAACACTGAAGCTTTCTTT
J gene: TRBJ2-7; D gene: -; clone size: many; V gene: TRBV5-1; CDR3 protein: CASSPSYEQYF; CDR3 DNA: TGCGCCAGCAGCCCTTCCTACGAGCAGTACTTC
J gene: TRBJ1-2; D gene: -; clone size: many; V gene: TRBV7-2; CDR3 protein: CASSLARVDGYTF; CDR3 DNA: TGTGCCAGCAGCTTAGCCAGGGTCGATGGCTACACCTTC
J gene: TRBJ2-2; D gene: -; clone size: many; V gene: TRBV28; CDR3 protein: CASRANRILAGELFF; CDR3 DNA: TGTGCCAGCAGAGCCAACAGGATCCTTGCCGGGGAGCTGTTTTTT
J gene: TRBJ2-3; D gene: TRBD1; clone size: many; V gene: TRBV3-1; CDR3 protein: CASSQDPSGTDTDTQYF; CDR3 DNA: TGTGCCAGCAGCCAAGATCCTTCCGGGACAGATACAGATACGCAGTATTTT
J gene: TRBJ2-3; D gene: -; clone size: many; V gene: TRBV5-1; CDR3 protein: CASSSSGPSMADTQYF; CDR3 DNA: TGCGCCAGCAGCTCCTCCGGTCCTTCCATGGCAGATACGCAGTATTTT
J gene: TRBJ1-2; D gene: TRBD1; clone size: many; V gene: TRBV7-2; CDR3 protein: CASSTMTGPNYGYTF; CDR3 DNA: TGTGCCAGCAGCACGATGACAGGGCCTAACTATGGCTACACCTTC
J gene: TRBJ1-1; D gene: -; clone size: many; V gene: TRBV7-8; CDR3 protein: CASRPARESEAFF; CDR3 DNA: TGTGCCAGCAGGCCGGCCCGCGAGTCTGAAGCTTTCTTT
J gene: TRBJ1-2; D gene: -; clone size: many; V gene: TRBV11-2; CDR3 protein: CASSLGRTEMPLPYGYTF; CDR3 DNA: TGTGCCAGCAGCTTAGGCCGGACCGAAATGCCCCTGCCCTATGGCTACACCTTC
J gene: TRBJ2-2; D gene: TRBD2; clone size: many; V gene: TRBV6-6; CDR3 protein: CAGRLAENTGELFF; CDR3 DNA: TGTGCCGGAAGACTAGCGGAGAACACCGGGGAGCTGTTTTTT
J gene: TRBJ1-1; D gene: -; clone size: many; V gene: TRBV6-6; CDR3 protein: CASSYRHMNTEAFF; CDR3 DNA: TGTGCCAGCAGTTACCGTCACATGAACACTGAAGCTTTCTTT
J gene: TRBJ1-4; D gene: -; clone size: many; V gene: TRBV28; CDR3 protein: CASIPGGSNEKLFF; CDR3 DNA: TGTGCCAGCATCCCGGGGGGATCAAATGAAAAACTGTTTTTT